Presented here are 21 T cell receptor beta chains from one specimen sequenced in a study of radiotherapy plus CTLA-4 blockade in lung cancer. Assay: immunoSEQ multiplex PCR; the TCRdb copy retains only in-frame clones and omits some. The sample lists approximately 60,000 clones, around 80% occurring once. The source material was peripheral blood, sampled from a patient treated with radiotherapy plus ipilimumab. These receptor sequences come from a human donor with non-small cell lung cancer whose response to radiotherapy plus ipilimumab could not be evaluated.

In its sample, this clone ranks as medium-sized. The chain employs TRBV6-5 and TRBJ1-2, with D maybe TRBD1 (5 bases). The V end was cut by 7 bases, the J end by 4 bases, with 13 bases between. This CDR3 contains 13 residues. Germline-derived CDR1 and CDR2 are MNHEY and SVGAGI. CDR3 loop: CASNARDSYGYTF. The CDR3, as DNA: TGTGCCAGCAATGCGAGGGACTCCTATGGCTACACCTTC.

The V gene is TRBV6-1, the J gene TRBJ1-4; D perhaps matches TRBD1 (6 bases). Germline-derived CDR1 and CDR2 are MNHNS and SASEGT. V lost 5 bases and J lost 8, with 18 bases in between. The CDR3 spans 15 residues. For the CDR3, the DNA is TGTGCCAGCAGTCCGTTCGAGGGGGTTCTGGAAAAACTGTTTTTT. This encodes CASSPFEGVLEKLFF.

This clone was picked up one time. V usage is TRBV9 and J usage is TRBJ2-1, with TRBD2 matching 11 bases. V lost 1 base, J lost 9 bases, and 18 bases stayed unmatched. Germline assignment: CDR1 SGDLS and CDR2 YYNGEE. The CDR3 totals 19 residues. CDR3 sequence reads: CASSVSASSGGTWEGEQFF. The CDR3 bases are TGTGCCAGCAGCGTATCGGCCTCTAGCGGGGGGACTTGGGAGGGTGAGCAGTTCTTC.

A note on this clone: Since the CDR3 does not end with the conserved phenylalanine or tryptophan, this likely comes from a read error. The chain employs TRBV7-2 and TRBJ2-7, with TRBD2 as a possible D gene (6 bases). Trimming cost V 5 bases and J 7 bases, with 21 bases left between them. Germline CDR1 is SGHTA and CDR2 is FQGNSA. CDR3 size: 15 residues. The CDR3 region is CASSPGGLRGIEQYL. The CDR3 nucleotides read TGTGCCAGCAGCCCCGGGGGACTTCGAGGGATTGAGCAGTACCTC.

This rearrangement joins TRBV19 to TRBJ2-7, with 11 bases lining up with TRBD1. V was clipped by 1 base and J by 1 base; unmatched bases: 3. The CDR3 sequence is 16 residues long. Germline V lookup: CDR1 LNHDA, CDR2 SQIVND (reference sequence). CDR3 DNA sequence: TGTGCCAGTAGTATAGGTGGGACAGGGGGTTCCTACGAGCAGTACTTC. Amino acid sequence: CASSIGGTGGSYEQYF.

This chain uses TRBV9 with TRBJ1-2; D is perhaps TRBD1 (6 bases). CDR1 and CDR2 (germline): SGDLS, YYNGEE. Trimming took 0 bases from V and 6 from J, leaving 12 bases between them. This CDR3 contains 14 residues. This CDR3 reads CASSVDQGSNGYTF. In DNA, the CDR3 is TGTGCCAGCAGCGTAGACCAGGGGTCTAATGGCTACACCTTC.

The CDR3 DNA is TGTGCCAGCAGGGGGGACAGGGAATCCGGGGAGCTGTTTTTT. Amino acid sequence: CASRGDRESGELFF. This rearrangement joins TRBV27 to TRBJ2-2, with TRBD1 identical over 9 bases. The CDR3 is 14 residues long. Germline CDR1 reads MNHEY; CDR2 reads SMNVEV (reference sequence). Germline trimming cut 6 bases from V and 6 bases from J; bases unmatched to any gene: 5.

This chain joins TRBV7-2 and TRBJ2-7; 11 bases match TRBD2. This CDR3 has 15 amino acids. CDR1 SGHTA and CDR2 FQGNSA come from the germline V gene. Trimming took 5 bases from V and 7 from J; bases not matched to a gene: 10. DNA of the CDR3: TGTGCCAGCAGCCTTAGCACTAGCGGGGGTCGAGAGCAGTACTTC. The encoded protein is CASSLSTSGGREQYF.

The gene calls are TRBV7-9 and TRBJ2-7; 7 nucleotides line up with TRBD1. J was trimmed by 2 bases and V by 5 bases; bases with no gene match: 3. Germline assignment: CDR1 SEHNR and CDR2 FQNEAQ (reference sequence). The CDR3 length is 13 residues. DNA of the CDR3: TGTGCCAGCAGCCCCACAGGGGCCTACGAGCAGTACTTC. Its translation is CASSPTGAYEQYF.

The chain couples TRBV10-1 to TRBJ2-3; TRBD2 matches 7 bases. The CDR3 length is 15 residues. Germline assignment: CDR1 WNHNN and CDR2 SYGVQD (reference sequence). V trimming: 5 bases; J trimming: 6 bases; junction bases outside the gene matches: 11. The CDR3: CASSSSAGSTDTQYF. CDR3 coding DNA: TGCGCCAGCAGTTCTTCAGCGGGGTCCACGGATACGCAGTATTTT.

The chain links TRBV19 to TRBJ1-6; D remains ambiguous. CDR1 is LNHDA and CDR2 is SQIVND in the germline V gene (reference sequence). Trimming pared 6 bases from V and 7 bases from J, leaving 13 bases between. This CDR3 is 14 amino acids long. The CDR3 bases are TGTGCCAGTAGACGTCGTGAAAGCAATTCACCCCTCCACTTT. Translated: CASRRRESNSPLHF. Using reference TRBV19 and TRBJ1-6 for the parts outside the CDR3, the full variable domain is DGGITQSPKYLFRKEGQNVTLSCEQNLNHDAMYWYRQDPGQGLRLIYYSQIVNDFQKGDIAEGYSVSREKKESFPLTVTSAQKNPTAFYLCASRRRESNSPLHFGNGTRLTVT.

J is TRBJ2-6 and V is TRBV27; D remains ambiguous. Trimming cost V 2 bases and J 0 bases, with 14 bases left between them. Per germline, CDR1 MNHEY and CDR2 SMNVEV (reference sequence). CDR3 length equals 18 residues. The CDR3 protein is CASSLDAFRVSGANVLTF. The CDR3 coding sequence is TGTGCCAGCAGTTTAGATGCGTTTCGAGTCTCTGGGGCCAACGTCCTGACTTTC.

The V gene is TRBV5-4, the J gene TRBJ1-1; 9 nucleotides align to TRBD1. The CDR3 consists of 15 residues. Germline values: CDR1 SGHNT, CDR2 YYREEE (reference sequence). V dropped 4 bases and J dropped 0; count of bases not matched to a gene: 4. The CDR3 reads CASSTWTGVNTEAFF. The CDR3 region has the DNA TGTGCCAGCAGCACCTGGACAGGGGTGAACACTGAAGCTTTCTTT.

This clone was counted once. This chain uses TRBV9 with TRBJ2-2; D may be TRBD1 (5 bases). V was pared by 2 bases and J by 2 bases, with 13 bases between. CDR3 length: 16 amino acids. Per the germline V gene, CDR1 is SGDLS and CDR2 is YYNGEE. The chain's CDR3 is CASSVDRHLNTGELFF. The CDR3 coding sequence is TGTGCCAGCAGCGTTGACAGACACCTCAACACCGGGGAGCTGTTTTTT.

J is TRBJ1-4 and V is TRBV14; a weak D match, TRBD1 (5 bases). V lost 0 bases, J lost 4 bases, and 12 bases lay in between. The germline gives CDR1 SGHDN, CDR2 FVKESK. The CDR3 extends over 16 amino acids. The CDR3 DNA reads TGTGCCAGCAGCCAAGATTTCGGGGGTGGTAATGAAAAACTGTTTTTT. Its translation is CASSQDFGGGNEKLFF.

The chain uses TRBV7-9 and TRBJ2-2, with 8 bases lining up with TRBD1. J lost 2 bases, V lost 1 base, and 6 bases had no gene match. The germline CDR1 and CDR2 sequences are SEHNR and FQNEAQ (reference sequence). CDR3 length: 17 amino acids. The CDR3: CASSLDRGQGNTGELFF. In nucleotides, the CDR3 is TGTGCCAGCAGCTTAGACCGTGGACAGGGAAACACCGGGGAGCTGTTTTTT.

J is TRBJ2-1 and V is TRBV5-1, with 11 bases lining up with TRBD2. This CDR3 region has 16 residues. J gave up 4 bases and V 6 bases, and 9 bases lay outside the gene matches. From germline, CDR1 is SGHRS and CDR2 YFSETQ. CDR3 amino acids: CASTHLAGGKYNEQFF. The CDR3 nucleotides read TGCGCCAGCACTCATTTAGCGGGGGGGAAATACAATGAGCAGTTCTTC. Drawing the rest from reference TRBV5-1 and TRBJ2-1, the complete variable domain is KAGVTQTPRYLIKTRGQQVTLSCSPISGHRSVSWYQQTPGQGLQFLFEYFSETQRNKGNFPGRFSGRQFSNSRSEMNVSTLELGDSALYLCASTHLAGGKYNEQFFGPGTRLTVL.

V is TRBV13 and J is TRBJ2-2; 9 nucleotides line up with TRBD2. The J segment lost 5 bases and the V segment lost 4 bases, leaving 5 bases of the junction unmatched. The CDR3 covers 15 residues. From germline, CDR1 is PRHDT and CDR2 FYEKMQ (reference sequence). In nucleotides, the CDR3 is TGTGCCAGCAGCTGGGGAGCGGGAGGAACCGGGGAGCTGTTTTTT. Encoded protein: CASSWGAGGTGELFF.

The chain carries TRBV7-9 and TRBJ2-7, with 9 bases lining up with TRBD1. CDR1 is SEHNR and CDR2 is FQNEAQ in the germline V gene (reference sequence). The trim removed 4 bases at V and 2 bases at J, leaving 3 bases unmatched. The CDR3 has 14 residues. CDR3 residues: CASSWDRETYEQYF. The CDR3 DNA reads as TGTGCCAGCAGCTGGGACAGGGAGACCTACGAGCAGTACTTC.

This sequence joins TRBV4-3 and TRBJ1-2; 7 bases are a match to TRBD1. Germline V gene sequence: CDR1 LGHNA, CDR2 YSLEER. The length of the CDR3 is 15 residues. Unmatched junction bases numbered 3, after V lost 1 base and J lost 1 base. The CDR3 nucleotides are TGCGCCAGCAGCCAAGTGTCAGGGGGTAACTATGGCTACACCTTC. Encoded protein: CASSQVSGGNYGYTF.

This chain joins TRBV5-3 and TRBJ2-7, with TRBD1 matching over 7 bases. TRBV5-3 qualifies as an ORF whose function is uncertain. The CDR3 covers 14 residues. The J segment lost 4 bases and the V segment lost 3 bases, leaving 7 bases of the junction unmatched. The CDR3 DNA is TGTGCCAGAAGCTGTAGGGGGCGCGGGTACGAGCAGTACTTC. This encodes CARSCRGRGYEQYF.